This T cell receptor beta chain was observed in a study of T cell responses to AZD1222 COVID-19 vaccine (dated by TCRdb to the early 2020s). Background for the entire study: AZD1222 recipients whose second dose came at about 4 weeks and those whose second dose came at about 12 weeks were combined into one group, since spike-specific TCR depth and breadth did not differ between the two schedules. A total of approximately 240 trial participants underwent TCR sequencing, of whom 207 received two doses of AZD1222 and roughly 25 received two doses of the MenACWY control vaccine. Trial participants were enrolled by age into subgroups of 18-55, 56-69 and 70-plus years, and 148, 28 and 57 TCR-sequenced participants, respectively, were included in these subgroups. What the research found in general, with its limitations: The 56-69-year group was small, and its depth increase did not reach significance, likely because of low power. Because no samples from the day 14 peak response were available, repertoires could be characterized only after the peak T cell response. CD4 TCRs associated with the vaccine covered the entire spike protein, and the dominant responses were in regions 160-218 and 743-854. Most participants were white British and females outnumbered males, and the authors suggested that clonal diversity may have been underestimated. Epitopes outside the regions mutated in the B.1.351 and B.1.1.7 variants were reportedly recognized by nearly half of the unique spike-specific TCRs. Conclusions about previously exposed vaccinees were limited because only a handful of AZD1222 recipients were SARS-CoV-2 seropositive at baseline. After two AZD1222 doses, both the breadth and the depth of spike-specific TCRs were significantly higher than at day 0 and than in MenACWY recipients.

A note on this clone: Its antigen is still unknown. Base-call qualities are not available, and no considerably larger clone is one nucleotide away.

Sample time point, as interpreted from the label and publication: baseline before first vaccination. Vaccinee samples were obtained from the UK trials COV001 and COV002, which included a single-blind randomized controlled phase 2/3 trial of AZD1222 (ChAdOx1 nCoV-19) in healthy adults. For TCRbeta chain sequencing, PBMC samples were collected from trial participants at day 0 and at day 28 after the second dose. The CDR3 regions of human TCRbeta chains were analyzed by immunosequencing. The authors' analysis ran thus. TCRs in the repertoires were matched against a reference library of SARS-CoV-2-specific TCRs that had been generated with the MIRA antigen-specificity platform. Breadth was defined as the fraction of unique TCRs that were SARS-CoV-2-associated, and depth was defined as the fraction of total T cells that were SARS-CoV-2-associated. Using the MIRA data, each spike-specific TCR was assigned both to the spike region to which the TCR was reactive and to a CD4 or CD8 class. Log10-transformed breadth and depth values were compared by one-way ANOVA with Sidak's multiple comparisons tests. TCRdb carries this immuneACCESS record with in-frame sequences only. Its versions omit some clonotypes, under half of them owing to an unresolved V gene in the studies checked, with the rest unexplained. V, J and clone size are those of that table, while D and trimming were read from the DNA. The sample table contains under 140,000 clones; only one count was recorded for about 88% of them. Of the sample, 1.6% is held by the ten largest clones.

The CDR3 sequence holds 14 residues, the cysteine and phenylalanine included. This entry keeps only the CDR3 DNA: 42 bases, framed from base 1. According to the germline V gene, CDR1 reads SGHTS and CDR2 reads YDEGEE. V loses 4 bases, J loses 2 bases, and the germline ends lie 13 bases apart. This clonotype was sampled from an adult in good health. The chain couples TRBV5-8 to TRBJ2-7; a tentative D call is TRBD1 (5 bases match). The sample consisted of peripheral blood, taken on day 0 of AZD1222 vaccination. The CDR3 loop reads CASSPRTLTYEQYF. The sequenced DNA: TGTGCCAGCAGCCCACGGACACTAACCTACGAGCAGTACTTC.